This T cell receptor beta chain is drawn from a study of blood T cells in healthy people across ages. The CDR3 spans 12 residues. Trimming took off 0 bases at V and 7 bases at J, with 7 bases between the two ends. The germline gives CDR1 DFQATT, CDR2 SNEGSKA (reference sequence). A note on this clonotype: The antigen remains undetermined.

Regarding the study as a whole: Across the age range, TCR beta diversity per million T cells fell in a roughly linear way. Aged donors had fewer naive CD4+ cells and lower diversity than long-lived donors. PBMC samples, being unsorted, prevented any conclusive comparison of naive and antigen-experienced cells.

It was with a sample-barcoded 5' primer and a J-beta primer mix that a second PCR of roughly 6 to 12 cycles was run. TCRdb re-analysed the 5' RACE reads in MiXCR, keeping a single row per CDR3 protein. The profile shows approximately 850,000 distinct CDR3 sequences, 58% of them singletons. Sequencing used blood. This sequence joins TRBV20-1 and TRBJ1-5, with unresolved D. This TCR derives from a man between 25 and 39 years old in good health. Here the CDR3 reads CSARDQAQPQHF. CDR3 nucleotide sequence: TGCAGTGCTAGAGATCAGGCCCAGCCCCAGCATTTT.